This T cell receptor beta chain was documented in a study of early T cells in non-severe SARS-CoV-2 infection. For the study at large: The chains were unpaired, and the sequenced material was bulk RNA from unsorted whole blood.

TCRdb recomputed calls from the 5' RACE reads with MiXCR, one row per CDR3 protein. The table lists roughly 64,000 distinct CDR3 sequences, 7.5% to 9% of them singletons. J was trimmed by 6 bases and V by 5 bases; bases with no gene match: 7. Germline CDR1 SQVTM, CDR2 ANQGSEA. The CDR3 totals 14 residues. The chain joins TRBV29-1 to TRBJ1-4, with TRBD1 identical over 9 bases. The specimen was whole blood, collected at baseline. This sequence was found in an adult who was a healthcare worker with PCR-confirmed SARS-CoV-2 infection or an uninfected control (not recorded which). CDR3: CSVRTGTGYEKLFF. In nucleotides, the CDR3 is TGCAGCGTTCGAACCGGGACAGGGTATGAAAAACTGTTTTTT.